This T cell receptor (beta chain) comes out of a study of read filtering for tumor transcriptome and immune sequencing. This clonotype was picked up many times. As yet, its antigen is unknown. Trimming left V 3 bases short and J 1 base short, with 12 bases between. This CDR3 region has 15 residues. This library used around 0.4 ug RNA and molecular barcoded adaptors spanning alpha/delta and beta/gamma chains. Using its own MiXCR run on the reads, TCRdb lists one record per CDR3 protein. Here the sample spans about 60,000 distinct CDR3 sequences, around 14% being singletons. General study findings and limits: In IR-seq, single-read clonotypes were roughly 82% of clonotypes but approximately 3.5% of reads. The sorted CD138-negative fraction was a mixed bone marrow immune population, not purified T cells.

The genes are TRBV12-3 or TRBV12-4 and TRBJ1-1; a weak D match, TRBD1 (6 bases). Sequencing input: a population of CD138-negative cells sorted from bone marrow. The origin of this receptor is a donor aged 40 or older with multiple myeloma. The CDR3: CASSFDRPPNTEAFF. CDR3 bases: TGTGCCAGCAGTTTCGACAGGCCCCCGAACACTGAAGCTTTCTTT.